This TCR beta chain was recovered during a study of Ad26.COV2.S vaccination and SARS-CoV-2 variants. Whole-study context: Into the muscle, Ad26.COV2.S was dosed once or twice, 56 days apart.

Treatment defined: some 19 received Ad26.COV2.S at low or high dose, single or two shots; several received placebo; per-sample allocation not given. The samples were gathered on day 63 after the first injection of vaccine or placebo. Adults aged 18-55 years in Boston included the donor. About this clone itself: Its matching antigen is unknown.

Study-level results: It was found that vaccine and placebo recipients had similar non-spike TCR breadth.

The data were produced by immunoSEQ multiplex PCR, yet TCRdb's version contains in-frame clones alone and is incomplete. This sample has around 250,000 clones, with around 88% found just once. This TCR came from a person aged 18 to 59 who received the Ad26.COV2.S COVID-19 vaccine or a placebo. This specimen was peripheral blood, taken in a trial of Ad26.COV2.S vaccine versus placebo.

The CDR3 DNA reads TGTGCCAGCAGCCTGGAGTACGAGCAGTACTTC. Translated: CASSLEYEQYF. V gene TRBV7-9 combines with J gene TRBJ2-7; D uncertain. Germline CDR1 reads SEHNR; CDR2 reads FQNEAQ (reference sequence). V lost 5 bases to trimming and J lost 4 bases, with 6 bases between them. The CDR3 runs to 11 residues.